This TCR beta chain was profiled in a study of cytomegalovirus exposure and HLA in healthy donors. Study in general: Early release data held approximately 81 million unique TCRs from HLA-typed donors. Whole-study findings and limits: Investigators reported approximately 170 TCR beta chains as tied to cytomegalovirus. Specificity for CMV antigens was confirmed in vitro for a few of the CMV-associated chains. Previously analyzed data showed that most TCR beta V segments were productive at a frequency of about 90% or about 30%.

About this clone: Its antigen is still unknown.

Germline lookup yields CDR1 LNHDA and CDR2 SQIVND (reference sequence). The V gene lost 3 bases and the J gene lost 0 bases, with 5 bases spanning the gap. This CDR3 spans 13 amino acids. The PCR employed 60 Vbeta primers together with 13 Jbeta primers. Sequencing was performed with immunoSEQ multiplex PCR; in TCRdb, only in-frame clones are kept and a portion is missing. Seen here are around 100,000 clones, 73% observed once, and the top ten hold roughly 3.5%. Sequenced input: PBMCs. This receptor was taken from a middle-aged man in good health and CMV-seronegative. This chain uses TRBV19 with TRBJ1-1; D call uncertain. The CDR3 reads CASSMEMNTEAFF. The CDR3 coding sequence is TGTGCCAGTAGTATGGAGATGAACACTGAAGCTTTCTTT.